A selection of T cell receptor beta chains follows, all from one sample in a study of blood T cells in healthy people across ages. TCRdb re-analysed the 5' RACE reads in MiXCR, keeping a single row per CDR3 protein. Of approximately 800,000 distinct CDR3 sequences in the sample, roughly 25% are singletons; the top ten hold roughly 3.1%. The data also belong to a second study, concerning T cells of mothers and their children.

Sequenced sample: blood. These receptors were taken from a boy aged 5 to 17 in good health. Both conserved end residues are part of each CDR3. A D gene is named only where the DNA matches it firmly. Part of the rows lack a size; the others show once, few, many or a class for expanded clones.

d_call j_call clone_size v_call cdr3_aa cdr3_nt
TRBD2 TRBJ2-7 few TRBV6-1 CASLKRGATYEQYF TGTGCCAGCCTGAAGCGGGGGGCCACCTACGAGCAGTACTTC
NA TRBJ1-4 NA TRBV5-1 CASSPNSGSEKLFF TGCGCCAGCAGCCCCAACTCGGGGAGTGAAAAACTGTTTTTT
NA TRBJ2-7 NA TRBV3-1 CASSQDDVTYEQYF TGTGCCAGCAGCCAAGACGATGTAACCTACGAGCAGTACTTC
NA TRBJ2-4 few TRBV7-9 CASTKSGLTDQYF TGTGCCAGCACGAAATCGGGACTCACAGATCAGTACTTC
NA TRBJ1-5 few TRBV4-2 CASSQEMNQPQHF TGTGCCAGCAGCCAAGAGATGAATCAGCCCCAGCATTTT
TRBD2 TRBJ2-3 NA TRBV7-8 CASSLPPGLAGAHGTQYF TGTGCCAGCAGCCTCCCCCCGGGACTAGCGGGGGCACACGGTACGCAGTATTTT
NA TRBJ2-1 many TRBV7-3 CASSVQGASYNEQFF TGTGCCAGCAGCGTGCAAGGAGCATCCTACAATGAGCAGTTCTTC
NA TRBJ2-7 NA TRBV6-5 CASRSRSSSSYEQYF TGTGCCAGCAGATCCAGGTCGTCCAGCTCCTACGAGCAGTACTTC
NA TRBJ1-2 NA TRBV5-6 CASSFGQTNYGYTF TGTGCCAGCAGCTTTGGGCAGACTAACTATGGCTACACCTTC
NA TRBJ2-3 NA TRBV10-3 CAISGSSDTQYF TGTGCCATCAGTGGAAGTTCAGATACGCAGTATTTT